The clone carrying this T cell receptor (beta chain) came up a few times. As yet, its antigen is unknown. V lost 7 bases, J lost 5 bases, and 12 bases stayed unmatched. This CDR3 has 16 amino acids. The sample is drawn from a study of T-cell reconstitution after alpha-beta-depleted transplantation in children. Study-level findings and limits: When one year had passed after transplant, most T-cell counts and diversity came from newly produced T cells. It was reported that alpha-beta T cells came from several hundred expanded graft clones (about two months after transplant).

Using unique molecular identifiers, the investigators prepared the TCRbeta library. TCRdb re-derived calls from the PCR reads in MiXCR, one entry per CDR3 protein. Of over 200,000 distinct CDR3 sequences in the sample, about a tenth were seen once. The TCR originated in a child younger than two with acute myeloid leukemia, due to receive a stem cell transplant. Here the sequenced sample was PBMCs, taken before TCRalphabeta/CD19-depleted stem cell transplant. V is TRBV12-3 or TRBV12-4 and J is TRBJ1-2; 11 nucleotides line up with TRBD1. CDR3 amino acids: CASTSASRDRGYGYTF. CDR3 coding DNA: TGTGCCAGCACTTCCGCGAGCCGGGACAGGGGGTATGGCTACACCTTC.